Shown below are 24 T cell receptor beta chains from a single sample sequenced in a study of T-cell reconstitution after alpha-beta-depleted transplantation in children. The authors prepared the TCRbeta library with unique molecular identifiers. TCRdb reprocessed the PCR reads with MiXCR, giving one entry per CDR3 protein. The table includes about 340,000 distinct CDR3 sequences, around 15% detected once. The material sequenced was PBMCs, mostly from graft donor cells, taken 360 days after TCRalphabeta/CD19-depleted stem cell transplant. The receptor source for this set is a male patient aged 2-15 years who had a stem cell transplant for acute lymphoblastic leukemia, so the T cells may come from the graft donor.

This clonotype was seen only a few times. This rearrangement joins TRBV29-1 to TRBJ1-2, with 7 nucleotides matching TRBD1. Trimming at V came to 6 bases and at J to 1 base, leaving 5 bases not matched to a gene. CDR3 length equals 13 residues. The V gene's germline CDR1 is SQVTM and CDR2 ANQGSEA. CDR3 coding DNA: TGCAGCGTAACCGGGACAGTTAACTATGGCTACACCTTC. It yields the protein CSVTGTVNYGYTF.

The sample holds a few counts of this clonotype. The chain joins TRBV11-2 to TRBJ2-5, with 8 bases that match TRBD1. CDR1 is SGHAT and CDR2 is FQNNGV in the germline V gene. The J segment lost 5 bases and the V segment lost 2 bases, leaving 7 bases of the junction unmatched. There are 15 residues in the CDR3. CDR3 amino acids: CASSLMSGGGETQYF. DNA for the CDR3: TGTGCCAGCAGCTTAATGTCAGGGGGCGGGGAGACCCAGTACTTC.

This clonotype was detected only a few times. The CDR3, as DNA: TGTGCCAGCAGCGCGGGACGCCGCCCTAACTATGGCTACACCTTC. Its translation: CASSAGRRPNYGYTF. This chain connects TRBV7-9 to TRBJ1-2; D possibly corresponds to TRBD1 (5 bases). V was shortened by 5 bases and J by 0 bases, with 13 bases between the two germline ends. CDR3 size: 15 residues. Per the germline V gene, CDR1 is SEHNR and CDR2 is FQNEAQ (reference sequence).

The chain uses TRBV4-1 and TRBJ2-7, with TRBD1 matching 9 bases. The germline V gene has CDR1 MGHRA and CDR2 YSYEKL. V lost 4 bases and J lost 2; bases outside the gene matches: 21. The CDR3 has 20 amino acids. CDR3 coding DNA: TGCGCCAGCAGCCTCCCCGGGGGACAGGGCAAGAGGCAGAGGACCTACGAGCAGTACTTC. Translated, it gives CASSLPGGQGKRQRTYEQYF.

The chain joins TRBV27 to TRBJ2-1; TRBD1 might be the D (5 bases). The CDR3 covers 14 residues. CDR1 and CDR2 (germline): MNHEY, SMNVEV (reference sequence). Trimming shortened V by 4 bases and J by 4 bases, and 11 bases separated the two germline ends. The CDR3 here is CASSSLTAYNEQFF. In DNA form, the CDR3 reads TGTGCCAGCAGTTCTTTGACAGCTTACAATGAGCAGTTCTTC.

This clonotype was picked up many times. The rearrangement links TRBV5-1 to TRBJ2-3; TRBD2 aligns across 8 bases. The CDR3 runs 15 residues. From germline, CDR1 is SGHRS and CDR2 YFSETQ. The ends lost 2 bases at V and 4 bases at J; junction bases unmatched: 6. The CDR3 region has the DNA TGCGCCAGCAGCTTTTCTGCGGGAGGATCAGATACGCAGTATTTT. Translating gives CASSFSAGGSDTQYF.

This clonotype was counted only a few times. The CDR3 region has the DNA TGCGCCAGCAGCTTCTTACCCTATAGCGGGAGAGGGACAGATACGCAGTATTTT. Its protein is CASSFLPYSGRGTDTQYF. The chain uses TRBV5-1 and TRBJ2-3; 9 bases fit TRBD2. Looked up from germline, CDR1 is SGHRS and CDR2 is YFSETQ. With 2 bases clipped from V and 3 bases from J, the junction kept 13 bases outside the gene matches. CDR3 size: 18 residues.

This chain joins TRBV4-1 and TRBJ1-1; TRBD1 aligns across 8 bases. Germline V gene data show CDR1 as MGHRA and CDR2 as YSYEKL. The CDR3 contains 12 residues. With V trimmed by 11 bases and J by 9 bases, 11 bases remained unmatched. DNA for the CDR3: TGCGCCGTTCCAAGGACAGGGCGTAAAGCTTTCTTT. Translating gives CAVPRTGRKAFF.

J is TRBJ2-1 and V is TRBV20-1; 15 bases are shared with TRBD2. The CDR3 consists of 15 residues. Germline V lookup: CDR1 DFQATT, CDR2 SNEGSKA (reference sequence). V gave up 5 bases and J gave up 2 bases; unmatched junction bases: 1. The CDR3 here is CSAGLAGGAYNEQFF. CDR3 DNA sequence: TGCAGTGCTGGACTAGCGGGAGGGGCCTACAATGAGCAGTTCTTC.

This sequence joins TRBV30 and TRBJ1-6; 9 positions match TRBD1. The CDR3 totals 13 residues. V shed 3 bases, J shed 9 bases, and the junction held 3 bases outside the gene matches. Per germline, CDR1 GTSNPN and CDR2 SVGIG (reference sequence). The CDR3 DNA follows: TGTGCCTGGAGGGGGACAGGGACTTCACCCCTCCACTTT. Its protein is CAWRGTGTSPLHF.

This chain links TRBV10-3 with TRBJ2-1, with D perhaps matching TRBD2 (6 bases). V gave up 5 bases and J gave up 8 bases, with 19 bases separating them. This CDR3 region has 15 residues. Per the germline V gene, CDR1 is ENHRY and CDR2 is SYGVKD. CDR3 coding DNA: TGTGCCATCAGTAGGACTATCGGGAACCGGTATGAGCAGTTCTTC. It codes for CAISRTIGNRYEQFF.

The rearrangement links TRBV6-5 to TRBJ2-7; weak D call: TRBD2 (6 bases). Trimming took 0 bases from V and 2 from J, leaving 8 bases between them. The CDR3 consists of 14 residues. Looked up from germline, CDR1 is MNHEY and CDR2 is SVGAGI. CDR3 sequence (DNA): TGTGCCAGCAGTTACTCGGACTACACCTACGAGCAGTACTTC. This codes for CASSYSDYTYEQYF.

J is TRBJ1-2 and V is TRBV28; 12 nucleotides match TRBD1. Looked up from germline, CDR1 is MDHEN and CDR2 is SYDVKM. The junction had 6 bases not matched to a gene; V was cut back by 6 bases and J by 4 bases. This CDR3 is built from 15 residues. CDR3 protein: CASSSGQGATYGYTF. The CDR3 nucleotides are TGTGCCAGCAGCTCGGGACAGGGGGCCACCTATGGCTACACCTTC.

The J gene is TRBJ2-7, the V gene TRBV12-3 or TRBV12-4; no definite D call. CDR3 length: 14 residues. V lost 2 bases, J lost 4 bases, and 12 bases lay in between. Written as DNA, the CDR3 is TGTGCCAGCAGTTTATTAGGCCCGGTTTACGAGCAGTACTTC. As protein: CASSLLGPVYEQYF.

In this sample, this clonotype turned up a few times. The V gene is TRBV11-2, the J gene TRBJ2-7; 8 bases match TRBD2. CDR3 length: 18 residues. CDR1 and CDR2 from the germline V gene are SGHAT and FQNNGV. Germline trimming cut 2 bases from V and 3 bases from J; bases unmatched to any gene: 15. CDR3: CASSLRAGVEPGDYEQYF. The CDR3 nucleotides are TGTGCCAGCAGCTTACGAGCGGGAGTTGAGCCGGGAGACTACGAGCAGTACTTC.

Ten or more counts support this clonotype. V usage is TRBV11-2 and J usage is TRBJ1-1; D gene unclear. The germline V gene has CDR1 SGHAT and CDR2 FQNNGV. CDR3 length: 15 residues. Trimming left V 0 bases short and J 2 bases short, with 10 bases between. CDR3: CASSLEVGPNTEAFF. In DNA, the CDR3 is TGTGCCAGCAGCTTAGAGGTTGGCCCTAACACTGAAGCTTTCTTT.

The gene calls are TRBV28 and TRBJ1-1, with 9 bases fitting TRBD1. V dropped 7 bases and J dropped 4; count of bases not matched to a gene: 13. CDR3 length: 16 residues. Germline assignment: CDR1 MDHEN and CDR2 SYDVKM. In DNA form, the CDR3 reads TGTGCCAGCACAGGAGGGACAGGGAGAATCAGCACTGAAGCTTTCTTT. This translates into CASTGGTGRISTEAFF.

This clonotype was observed a few times. The chain carries TRBV4-3 and TRBJ2-3; D is perhaps TRBD2 (6 bases). The V and J ends lost 1 base and 13 bases respectively, with 21 bases between them. From germline, CDR1 is LGHNA and CDR2 YSLEER. This CDR3 is built from 15 residues. The CDR3 spells CASSQVGGGVAAEYF. In DNA, the CDR3 is TGCGCCAGCAGCCAAGTCGGGGGTGGTGTAGCGGCGGAGTATTTT.

The CDR3 DNA sequence: TGTGCCATGGGCCCCGGGGCCCGCTCCTCCTACGAGCAGTACTTC. Translation: CAMGPGARSSYEQYF. J is TRBJ2-7 and V is TRBV4-2; D possibly matches TRBD1 or TRBD2 (5 bases each). V was trimmed by 10 bases and J by 0 bases, leaving 19 bases between them. Germline V CDR1 and CDR2: LGHNA, YNFKEQ. This CDR3 comprises 15 residues.

This clonotype was detected many times. The chain combines TRBV4-3 with TRBJ2-1; 11 nucleotides line up with TRBD2. Germline V gene lookup returns CDR1 LGHNA and CDR2 YSLEER. The V gene end was trimmed by 4 bases and the J gene end by 7 bases; junction bases not matched to a gene: 6. This CDR3 has 15 amino acids. The CDR3 sequence is CASSLSGRAWNEQFF. The CDR3 DNA follows: TGCGCCAGCAGCCTTAGCGGGAGGGCCTGGAATGAGCAGTTCTTC.

This clonotype has a handful of counts. The CDR3: CASSFGRSSDSYNEQFF. DNA for the CDR3: TGTGCCAGCAGCTTTGGGCGGAGTTCGGACTCCTACAATGAGCAGTTCTTC. V usage is TRBV5-4 and J usage is TRBJ2-1; D is ambiguous. The V end was cut by 2 bases, the J end by 0 bases, with 15 bases between. Germline CDR1 is SGHNT and CDR2 is YYREEE (reference sequence). CDR3 length: 17 residues.

The V and J genes are TRBV4-2 and TRBJ1-3; 12 bases fit TRBD1. Germline CDR1 is LGHNA and CDR2 is YNFKEQ. After removal of 3 bases from V and 7 bases from J, the junction contained 4 bases not matched to a gene. The CDR3 sequence is 15 residues long. In DNA form, the CDR3 reads TGTGCCAGCAGCCAGCCGGGACAGGGGGCCAACACCATATATTTT. This sequence encodes CASSQPGQGANTIYF.

There are a few counts of this clonotype. The chain links TRBV29-1 to TRBJ1-1; a weak D match, TRBD1 (5 bases). V shed 6 bases and J shed 1 base, with 9 bases lying between them. Germline CDR1 reads SQVTM; CDR2 reads ANQGSEA. This CDR3 comprises 12 residues. The CDR3 nucleotides are TGCAGCGTGGTTAGGGGGAACACTGAAGCTTTCTTT. Translating gives CSVVRGNTEAFF.

On this clonotype itself: The junction shows a germline mismatch at one end, possibly a read error. The rearrangement links TRBV28 to TRBJ2-1; 10 nucleotides agree with TRBD2. Germline lookup yields CDR1 MDHEN and CDR2 SYDVKM. The CDR3 runs 15 residues. CDR3 sequence (DNA): TGTGCCAGCAGTCTAGCGGGAGTGTCCTACGATGAGCAGTTCTTC. It encodes CASSLAGVSYDEQFF.